Listed below are T cell receptor beta chains from one sample, sequenced in a study of blood T cell repertoires in COVID-19. TCRdb's table, derived via immunoSEQ multiplex PCR, lists solely in-frame clones and lacks some. The table records some 140,000 clones, about 80% of them present only once. Sequenced input: PBMCs or T cells enriched from blood (not recorded which). Receptors were obtained from a man in his forties with acute COVID-19. The CDR3 runs from the conserved cysteine through the conserved F or W. The D gene is left open where the match is weak. Clone size appears in some rows only: once, few, many, or a class for an expanded clone.

v_call,j_call,clone_size,d_call,cdr3_nt,cdr3_aa
TRBV5-4,TRBJ2-3,NA,NA,TGTGCCAGCAGCTTGGGCGGCACAGATACGCAGTATTTT,CASSLGGTDTQYF
TRBV18,TRBJ2-7,few,TRBD1,TGTGCCAGCTCACCATGGGACAGGGAAGACGAGCAGTACTTC,CASSPWDREDEQYF
TRBV5-5,TRBJ2-7,once,TRBD1,TGTGCCAGCAGCTTGAGGGTCGGACAGGGGGCTCCCTACGAGCAGTACTTC,CASSLRVGQGAPYEQYF
TRBV3-1/TRBV3-2,TRBJ2-7,NA,TRBD2,TGTGCCAGCAGCCAAGGGGCGGGAGTAGCGGGGGCCTACGAGCAGTACTTC,CASSQGAGVAGAYEQYF
TRBV7-2,TRBJ1-3,NA,NA,TGTGCCAGCAGCTCTGCTCGAGGAGGGGCAGGAAACACCATATATTTT,CASSSARGGAGNTIYF
TRBV27,TRBJ2-3,once,NA,TGTGCCAGCAGTCCAGCTTTAAGGAGAGGCACAGATACGCAGTATTTT,CASSPALRRGTDTQYF
TRBV20-1,TRBJ2-7,NA,NA,TGCAGTGCAAACAGTGGAAGGGAGCAGTACTTC,CSANSGREQYF
TRBV5-1,TRBJ2-2,once,TRBD1,TGCGCCAGCAGCTCCCAGGGGGCGCGAGTCGGGGAGCTGTTTTTT,CASSSQGARVGELFF
TRBV9,TRBJ2-5,NA,TRBD1,TGTGCCAGCAGCGTAGGGGACAGGGGGCGAGAGACCCAGTACTTC,CASSVGDRGRETQYF
TRBV2,TRBJ2-1,NA,TRBD1,TGTGCCAGCCCGAATTGGGCTTGGGACAGGGAGGCCAATGAGCAGTTCTTC,CASPNWAWDREANEQFF
TRBV11-2,TRBJ1-1,once,NA,TGTGCCAGCAGCTTAGCGAGGAACACTGAAGCTTTCTTT,CASSLARNTEAFF
TRBV3-1/TRBV3-2,TRBJ1-3,NA,TRBD1,TGTGCCAGCAGCCAAGATATCCCCGGGACAGGGCTGAACACCATATATTTT,CASSQDIPGTGLNTIYF
TRBV4-2,TRBJ1-2,NA,NA,TGTGCCAGCAGCCAAGCCGTCCGGGGGGCGGGGAACTATGGCTACACCTTC,CASSQAVRGAGNYGYTF
TRBV2,TRBJ2-2,few,NA,TGTGCCAGCAGGAGAGATCCCACCGGGGAGCTGTTTTTT,CASRRDPTGELFF
TRBV5-1,TRBJ1-1,NA,TRBD1,TGCGCCAGCAGCTTACAGGGGGATGGCACTGAAGCTTTCTTT,CASSLQGDGTEAFF
TRBV7-2,TRBJ2-7,once,TRBD2,TGTGCCAGCAGCATCTCTAGGGGAGGGCTAGCGGAGACCTACGAGCAGTACTTC,CASSISRGGLAETYEQYF
TRBV6-6,TRBJ2-7,NA,NA,TGTGCCAGCAGTCCTTCCGGGACTGGACCCTACGAGCAGTACTTC,CASSPSGTGPYEQYF
TRBV20-1,TRBJ2-5,NA,TRBD1,TGCAGTGCTAGTCTAGAGGGGGCAAGTAGTGGAGAGACCCAGTACTTC,CSASLEGASSGETQYF
TRBV10-3,TRBJ1-3,few,NA,TGTGCCATAGGGGACTCGGGAAACACCATATATTTT,CAIGDSGNTIYF
TRBV6-5,TRBJ1-2,NA,TRBD1,TGTGCCAGCACTAAGGACAGGGGGAACTATGGCTACACCTTC,CASTKDRGNYGYTF
TRBV11-3,TRBJ2-5,NA,TRBD2,TGTGCCAGCAGCATTTCTAGCGGGGGAACGGAGACCCAGTACTTC,CASSISSGGTETQYF
TRBV4-2,TRBJ2-7,NA,TRBD2,TGTGCCAGCAGCCAAGGGACTAGCGGAAGGTACGAGCAGTACTTC,CASSQGTSGRYEQYF
TRBV7-2,TRBJ2-1,NA,NA,TGTGCCAGCAGCTTAGTCCCTAGTAACCCCAATGAGCAGTTCTTC,CASSLVPSNPNEQFF
TRBV27,TRBJ1-2,NA,TRBD1,TGTGCCAGCAGTCGAGACAGGGGCAGCACTGGCTACACCTTC,CASSRDRGSTGYTF
TRBV30,TRBJ1-6,once,NA,TGTGCCTGGAGTGTATCGGCAGGGAACCTTTCACCCCTCCACTTT,CAWSVSAGNLSPLHF
TRBV11-2,TRBJ1-6,once,NA,TGTGCCAGCAGCAGACACAGGGATGAAACCAGCTCCTATAATTCACCCCTCCACTTT,CASSRHRDETSSYNSPLHF
TRBV20-1,TRBJ2-1,NA,NA,TGCAGTGCTAGTAGTAGCGGCTCGAGCTCCTACAATGAGCAGTTCTTC,CSASSSGSSSYNEQFF
TRBV19,TRBJ1-4,NA,NA,TGTGCCAGTAGTCCTCAGGGTTGGACTAATGAAAAACTGTTTTTT,CASSPQGWTNEKLFF
TRBV27,TRBJ1-1,NA,NA,TGTGCCAGCAGTTTCGGAGGGCCCCCTGAAGCTTTCTTT,CASSFGGPPEAFF
TRBV10-1,TRBJ1-2,NA,NA,TGCGCCAGCAGTGGAACAGGGAACTATGGCTACACCTTC,CASSGTGNYGYTF
TRBV10-1,TRBJ1-2,NA,NA,TGCGCCAGCAGTGCCCCAGGAGGCCATCTCCCCACTAACTATGGCTACACCTTC,CASSAPGGHLPTNYGYTF
TRBV19,TRBJ2-1,NA,TRBD2,TGTGCCAGTAGTCGGACTAGCGCCCACTCCTACAATGAGCAGTTCTTC,CASSRTSAHSYNEQFF
TRBV6-5,TRBJ1-5,NA,NA,TGTGCCAGCAGTTATGACACCAGCAATCAGCCCCAGCATTTT,CASSYDTSNQPQHF
TRBV6-6,TRBJ1-2,NA,TRBD1,TGTGCCAGCAGTCTAAATAGAGACAGGGGGAACAACTATGGCTACACCTTC,CASSLNRDRGNNYGYTF
TRBV6-5,TRBJ2-2,NA,TRBD2,TGTGCCAGCAGTTACCAGAGCGGGGGGAACACCGGGGAGCTGTTTTTT,CASSYQSGGNTGELFF
TRBV6-2/TRBV6-3,TRBJ2-3,NA,NA,TGTGCCAGCAGTTTGCGGGGATTGTTTAGCACAGATACGCAGTATTTT,CASSLRGLFSTDTQYF
TRBV7-3,TRBJ2-3,NA,NA,TGTGCCAGCAGCCTCGGGGGTCACAACACAGATACGCAGTATTTT,CASSLGGHNTDTQYF
TRBV7-2,TRBJ1-3,NA,NA,TGTGCCAGCTCAATGGCCTCTGGAAACACCATATATTTT,CASSMASGNTIYF
TRBV30,TRBJ1-1,NA,NA,TGTGCCTTATTTAGCGGGGCAAAGGCTTTCTTT,CALFSGAKAFF
TRBV5-1,TRBJ2-2,NA,NA,TGCGCCAGCAGCTTGGGAGCGGGCGGGGAGCTGTTTTTT,CASSLGAGGELFF
TRBV3-1/TRBV3-2,TRBJ2-5,NA,TRBD2,TGTGCCAGCAGCCAACCGGGACTAGCGGTTTCTAGGCCTAGAGAGACCCAGTACTTC,CASSQPGLAVSRPRETQYF
TRBV7-9,TRBJ1-5,NA,NA,TGTGCCAGCAGCTTAGACAGGGCGGATCAGCCCCAGCATTTT,CASSLDRADQPQHF
TRBV20-1,TRBJ2-5,few,TRBD2,TGCAGTGCTAGTCCCGGGGGGGCCTGGCAAGAGACCCAGTACTTC,CSASPGGAWQETQYF
TRBV5-4,TRBJ2-7,few,TRBD1,TGTGCCAGCAGCTCACAGGGGGACAGCTACGAGCAGTACTTC,CASSSQGDSYEQYF
TRBV9,TRBJ1-2,NA,TRBD1,TGTGCCAGCAGCGTAGGGGGAAGGGGGCGAAGCTATGGCTACACCTTC,CASSVGGRGRSYGYTF
TRBV30,TRBJ2-3,NA,NA,TGTGCCTGGAGTGTAGGCGGGGCGACAGATACGCAGTATTTT,CAWSVGGATDTQYF
TRBV4-1,TRBJ1-3,NA,NA,TGCGCCAGCAGCCAAGATGGACCCTTACAGGCCAACACCATATATTTT,CASSQDGPLQANTIYF